This TCR beta chain was identified in a study of blood T cell repertoires in COVID-19. Study background: The samples span acute and convalescent COVID-19 from the United States, Italy and Spain.

This CDR3 is built from 15 residues. Germline V CDR1 and CDR2: SEHNR, FQNEAQ (reference sequence). Trimming shortened V by 2 bases and J by 6 bases, and 16 bases separated the two germline ends. Original methodology: Researchers report that nucleated cell counts were estimated from reference gene primer amplification. The table came from immunoSEQ multiplex PCR; TCRdb's copy has only in-frame clones and leaves some out. V and J calls and clone size come straight from that table; D and trimming were deduced from the DNA. The data hold 350,000 or so clones, with 70% to 90% observed a single time. The clonotype comes from a woman in her thirties with COVID-19, enrolled during active disease. The gene calls are TRBV7-9 and TRBJ1-2; the D gene is possibly TRBD1 (6 bases). Sequencing was done on a sample of peripheral blood. This CDR3 is CASSLMNRDRDGYTF. CDR3 coding DNA: TGTGCCAGCAGCTTAATGAACAGGGACCGCGATGGCTACACCTTC.